This T cell receptor beta chain was identified during a study of technical replicates of blood from a handful of donors. Sequencing used immunoSEQ multiplex PCR; TCRdb keeps in-frame clones, though not all of them. This sample has fewer than 90,000 clones, with about 91% found just once. Germline values: CDR1 SQVTM, CDR2 ANQGSEA. The CDR3 extends over 13 amino acids. Trimming shortened V by 4 bases and J by 4 bases, and 13 bases separated the two germline ends. This clone was observed a few times. The sequenced sample consisted of T cells isolated from PBMCs. The TCR sequence derives from a human donor in good health. This chain connects TRBV29-1 to TRBJ1-1; D is ambiguous. The CDR3 here is CSVVEGWGTEAFF. The CDR3 DNA is TGCAGCGTTGTGGAGGGTTGGGGCACTGAAGCTTTCTTT. The whole variable domain, filled in from reference TRBV29-1 and TRBJ1-1, reads SAVISQKPSRDICQRGTSLTIQCQVDSQVTMMFWYRQQPGQSLTLIATANQGSEATYESGFVIDKFPISRPNLTFSTLTVSNMSPEDSSIYLCSVVEGWGTEAFFGQGTRLTVV.